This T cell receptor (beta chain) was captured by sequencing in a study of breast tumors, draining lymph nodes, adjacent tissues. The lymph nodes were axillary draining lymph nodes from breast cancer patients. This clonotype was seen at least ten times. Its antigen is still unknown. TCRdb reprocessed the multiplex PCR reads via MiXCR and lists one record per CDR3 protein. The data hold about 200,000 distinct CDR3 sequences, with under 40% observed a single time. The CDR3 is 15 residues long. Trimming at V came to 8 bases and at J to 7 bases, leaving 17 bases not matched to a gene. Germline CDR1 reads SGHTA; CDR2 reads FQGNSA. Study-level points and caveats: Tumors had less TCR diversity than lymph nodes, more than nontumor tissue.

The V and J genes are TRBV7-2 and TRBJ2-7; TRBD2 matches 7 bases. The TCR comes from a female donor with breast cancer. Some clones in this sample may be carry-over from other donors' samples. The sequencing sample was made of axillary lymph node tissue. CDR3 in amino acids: CASRLGTSFGGEQYF. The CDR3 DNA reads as TGTGCCAGCCGTTTAGGTACTAGCTTCGGGGGGGAGCAGTACTTC.